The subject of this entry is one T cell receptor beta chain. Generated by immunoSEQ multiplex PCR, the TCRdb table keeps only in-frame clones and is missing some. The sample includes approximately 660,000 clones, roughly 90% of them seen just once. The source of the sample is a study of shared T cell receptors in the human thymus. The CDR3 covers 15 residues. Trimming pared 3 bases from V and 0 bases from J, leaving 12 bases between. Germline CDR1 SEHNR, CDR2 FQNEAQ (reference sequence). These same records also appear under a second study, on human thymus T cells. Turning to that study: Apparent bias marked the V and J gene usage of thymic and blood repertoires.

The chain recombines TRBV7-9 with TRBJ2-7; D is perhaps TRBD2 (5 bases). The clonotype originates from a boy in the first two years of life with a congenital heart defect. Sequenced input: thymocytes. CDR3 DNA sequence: TGTGCCAGCAGCTTCAGTAGAGGGCCCTCCTACGAGCAGTACTTC. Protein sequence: CASSFSRGPSYEQYF.